This is a list of T cell receptor beta chains from one sample in a study of blood T cell repertoires in COVID-19. The data were produced by immunoSEQ multiplex PCR, yet TCRdb's version contains in-frame clones alone and is incomplete. The sample has some 93,000 clones; approximately 84% are singletons. Sequenced input: peripheral blood. The receptors were gathered from a man between 70 and 80 years old with acute or convalescent COVID-19. CDR3s include the opening cysteine and the closing phenylalanine or tryptophan. D genes are given only for firm matches. Not all rows give a size; the values are once, few, many and, for expanded clones, a class.

cdr3_aa cdr3_nt d_call j_call v_call clone_size
CASSGIGGGAPQHF TGTGCCAGCAGTGGAATAGGCGGGGGCGCACCCCAGCATTTT NA TRBJ1-5 TRBV2 few
CASSLDGTGGAFF TGTGCCAGCAGCTTAGATGGCACAGGTGGAGCTTTCTTT NA TRBJ1-1 TRBV11-3 few
CASSGSGTGFEKLFF TGTGCCAGCAGTGGTTCCGGGACAGGGTTTGAAAAACTGTTTTTT TRBD1 TRBJ1-4 TRBV28 NA
CATSRESPRALTEKLFF TGTGCCACCAGCAGAGAGTCCCCCAGGGCCCTAACCGAAAAACTGTTTTTT NA TRBJ1-4 TRBV15 once
CAWSYLTGRGPQHF TGTGCCTGGAGTTACTTGACAGGACGGGGGCCCCAGCATTTT NA TRBJ1-5 TRBV30 NA
CAWSAGKYSNQPQHF TGTGCCTGGAGTGCAGGGAAATATAGCAATCAGCCCCAGCATTTT NA TRBJ1-5 TRBV30 NA
CSAKTVLGSEQFF TGCAGCGCTAAGACAGTCCTAGGAAGTGAGCAGTTCTTC NA TRBJ2-1 TRBV29-1 NA
CATSDGTSGGLPSYNEQFF TGTGCCACCAGTGATGGGACTAGCGGGGGGCTACCTTCCTACAATGAGCAGTTCTTC TRBD2 TRBJ2-1 TRBV24-1 NA
CASSYEGRSGNTIYF TGTGCCAGCAGTTACGAGGGCCGCTCTGGAAACACCATATATTTT NA TRBJ1-3 TRBV6-5 NA
CASSQERGGNTIYF TGTGCCAGCAGCCAAGAAAGGGGGGGAAACACCATATATTTT NA TRBJ1-3 TRBV4-2 NA
CASSYSGDTQYF TGTGCCAGCAGTTACTCTGGCGATACGCAGTATTTT NA TRBJ2-3 TRBV6-2/TRBV6-3 NA
CASSAPGTTENEQFF TGTGCCAGCAGCGCACCCGGGACTACTGAGAATGAGCAGTTCTTC TRBD2 TRBJ2-1 TRBV9 few
CASRETGMQETQYF TGTGCCAGCAGAGAGACAGGGATGCAAGAGACCCAGTACTTC TRBD1 TRBJ2-5 TRBV6-6 NA
CASSSSGGAYGYTF TGTGCCAGTAGTTCCTCAGGGGGCGCTTATGGCTACACCTTC TRBD1 TRBJ1-2 TRBV19 NA
CSGGTNSYNEQFF TGCAGCGGGGGGACAAACTCCTACAATGAGCAGTTCTTC NA TRBJ2-1 TRBV29-1 NA
CASSNASGLALSYEQYF TGTGCCAGCAGCAACGCATCGGGACTAGCGCTCTCCTACGAGCAGTACTTC TRBD2 TRBJ2-7 TRBV13 few
CASSLAGGYNEQFF TGTGCCAGCAGTTTAGCGGGAGGGTACAATGAGCAGTTCTTC TRBD2 TRBJ2-1 TRBV11-2 NA
CASSLVVGSIYGYTF TGTGCCAGCAGCTTGGTGGTAGGGAGCATCTATGGCTACACCTTC NA TRBJ1-2 TRBV5-6 NA
CASSSGLGTGELFF TGTGCCAGCAGCTCGGGACTAGGGACCGGGGAGCTGTTTTTT TRBD2 TRBJ2-2 TRBV5-5 NA
CAWTDRGLGGELFF TGTGCCTGGACGGACAGGGGGCTTGGCGGGGAGCTGTTTTTT TRBD1 TRBJ2-2 TRBV30 NA
CASSYRTSIEQFF TGTGCCAGCAGTTACCGGACTAGCATCGAGCAGTTCTTC TRBD2 TRBJ2-1 TRBV12-3/TRBV12-4 NA
CASSQETLAGGRTDTQYF TGCGCCAGCAGCCAAGAGACGCTAGCGGGAGGGAGGACAGATACGCAGTATTTT TRBD2 TRBJ2-3 TRBV4-3 few
CASSLSGQGGSPLHF TGTGCCAGCAGTTTATCGGGACAGGGGGGCTCACCCCTCCACTTT TRBD1 TRBJ1-6 TRBV27 NA
CASSPQNTEAFF TGTGCCAGCAGCCCCCAGAACACTGAAGCTTTCTTT NA TRBJ1-1 TRBV9 few
CASSEGTGYGYTF TGTGCCAGCAGTGAAGGGACAGGGTATGGCTACACCTTC TRBD1 TRBJ1-2 TRBV6-1 NA
CASSVTSGATGELFF TGTGCCAGCAGCGTAACTAGCGGGGCCACCGGGGAGCTGTTTTTT TRBD2 TRBJ2-2 TRBV9 NA
CASSTSGTVFTGELFF TGTGCCAGTAGTACTTCCGGGACAGTTTTTACCGGGGAGCTGTTTTTT TRBD1 TRBJ2-2 TRBV19 NA
CSVELQGAGEKLFF TGCAGCGTTGAGCTACAGGGGGCAGGTGAAAAACTGTTTTTT TRBD1 TRBJ1-4 TRBV29-1 NA
CASSEGRGNEKLFF TGCGCCAGCAGCGAGGGGAGGGGTAATGAAAAACTGTTTTTT NA TRBJ1-4 TRBV5-1 NA
CASSQDLGGVGSGNTIYF TGCGCCAGCAGCCAAGATCTAGGAGGGGTTGGCTCTGGAAACACCATATATTTT NA TRBJ1-3 TRBV4-3 NA
CASSSAFSGSGEQFF TGTGCCAGCAGCTCCGCCTTTAGCGGGAGCGGTGAGCAGTTCTTC TRBD2 TRBJ2-1 TRBV7-2 NA
CSASGGVGQLGWDEQFF TGCAGTGCTAGTGGGGGAGTCGGCCAACTCGGGTGGGATGAGCAGTTCTTC NA TRBJ2-1 TRBV20-1 once
CASRSDRGSGNTIYF TGTGCCAGCAGATCTGACAGGGGCTCTGGAAACACCATATATTTT TRBD1 TRBJ1-3 TRBV6-5 once
CASSQVMRGPGTGELFF TGCGCCAGCAGCCAAGTTATGAGGGGGCCGGGTACCGGGGAGCTGTTTTTT TRBD1 TRBJ2-2 TRBV4-1 NA
CASGKEMITEAFF TGTGCTAGTGGAAAGGAGATGATCACTGAAGCTTTCTTT NA TRBJ1-1 TRBV12-5 NA
CASSESGTGGYEQYF TGCGCCAGCAGTGAGTCGGGGACAGGGGGCTACGAGCAGTACTTC TRBD1 TRBJ2-7 TRBV10-1 NA
CASSLSGNQETQYF TGTGCCAGCAGCTTGAGCGGGAATCAAGAGACCCAGTACTTC TRBD2 TRBJ2-5 TRBV5-4 NA
CASSPLPSGQETQYF TGTGCCAGCAGCCCTCTGCCCTCGGGCCAAGAGACCCAGTACTTC NA TRBJ2-5 TRBV7-6 NA
CASSPNTQGRSNEQFF TGTGCCAGCTCACCAAATACACAGGGAAGAAGCAATGAGCAGTTCTTC NA TRBJ2-1 TRBV18 NA
CASSSQGSGYEQYF TGTGCCAGCAGTTCACAGGGCTCCGGATACGAGCAGTACTTC NA TRBJ2-7 TRBV27 NA
CASSLAASGTYEQYF TGTGCCAGCAGCTTAGCGGCTAGCGGGACCTACGAGCAGTACTTC TRBD2 TRBJ2-7 TRBV7-2 NA
CASSLPGQQYGYTF TGTGCCAGCAGCCTCCCGGGACAGCAATATGGCTACACCTTC TRBD1 TRBJ1-2 TRBV3-1/TRBV3-2 NA
CASSYSSGGYNEQFF TGTGCCAGCAGTTACTCTAGCGGGGGCTACAATGAGCAGTTCTTC TRBD2 TRBJ2-1 TRBV6-5 NA
CASSLSWAATNEKLFF TGCGCCAGCAGCTTGAGCTGGGCTGCAACTAATGAAAAACTGTTTTTT NA TRBJ1-4 TRBV5-1 NA
CASSLGGAGGLSDTQYF TGTGCCAGCAGCTTGGGGGGAGCGGGAGGGCTCTCAGATACGCAGTATTTT TRBD2 TRBJ2-3 TRBV5-4 NA
CASSVLLGSEQFF TGTGCCAGCAGCGTACTTCTAGGATCTGAGCAGTTCTTC NA TRBJ2-1 TRBV9 NA
CASSEGLAGVYEQYF TGTGCCAGCAGTGAGGGACTAGCGGGGGTCTACGAGCAGTACTTC TRBD2 TRBJ2-7 TRBV3-1/TRBV3-2 NA
CASSQGHRSNSPLHF TGTGCCAGCAGCCAAGGTCACAGGAGTAATTCACCCCTCCACTTT NA TRBJ1-6 TRBV3-1/TRBV3-2 once
CASSPDRARGNEQFF TGTGCCAGCTCACCCGACAGGGCGAGGGGCAATGAGCAGTTCTTC TRBD1 TRBJ2-1 TRBV18 NA
CSVGTGVFQPQHF TGCAGCGTCGGGACAGGGGTTTTTCAGCCCCAGCATTTT TRBD1 TRBJ1-5 TRBV29-1 once
CASSQAGLRWNEQFF TGCGCCAGCAGCCAAGCTGGGCTCAGGTGGAATGAGCAGTTCTTC NA TRBJ2-1 TRBV4-1 NA
CASSEQGRIHTNYGYTF TGTGCCAGCAGTGAACAGGGCAGGATACACACTAACTATGGCTACACCTTC NA TRBJ1-2 TRBV6-1 NA
CASSPPGGDRVNQPQHF TGTGCCAGCTCACCACCGGGTGGGGACAGGGTAAATCAGCCCCAGCATTTT TRBD1 TRBJ1-5 TRBV18 NA
CASSLAGLETQYF TGTGCCAGCAGCTTGGCAGGATTGGAGACCCAGTACTTC NA TRBJ2-5 TRBV5-4 NA
CASKRGGQKNTEAFF TGTGCCAGTAAGCGCGGAGGGCAGAAGAACACTGAAGCTTTCTTT NA TRBJ1-1 TRBV6-6 once
CSVDLGATEAFF TGCAGCGTTGACTTAGGGGCCACTGAAGCTTTCTTT NA TRBJ1-1 TRBV29-1 NA
CASSLAADYNEKLFF TGTGCCAGCAGCTTAGCGGCCGATTATAATGAAAAACTGTTTTTT NA TRBJ1-4 TRBV7-2 once
CASSLEGRVEKLFF TGCGCCAGCAGCCTGGAGGGCAGGGTTGAAAAACTGTTTTTT NA TRBJ1-4 TRBV5-1 NA
CASSKTGMVAGELFF TGTGCCAGCAGCAAGACAGGGATGGTGGCCGGGGAGCTGTTTTTT TRBD1 TRBJ2-2 TRBV2 NA
CASSELAGDTGELFF TGTGCCAGCAGCGAACTAGCGGGGGACACCGGGGAGCTGTTTTTT TRBD2 TRBJ2-2 TRBV6-4 NA